This T cell receptor beta chain was identified during a study of neurological immune-mediated disorders. This CDR3 is built from 11 residues. V lost 3 bases and J 7 bases, leaving 3 bases between the germline ends. In germline, CDR1 is MDHEN, CDR2 SYDVKM. TCRdb re-derived calls from the 5' RACE reads in MiXCR, one entry per CDR3 protein. Of more than 50,000 distinct CDR3 sequences detected, about an eighth appear once; the ten largest clones hold less than 2%. This clonotype was recorded at least ten times. This clonotype originated in a man aged 55 to 70 in good health. The chain employs TRBV28 and TRBJ2-2, with no clear D. Sequenced material: PBMCs. The CDR3 DNA sequence: TGTGCCAGCAGTTTGGACGGGGAGCTGTTTTTT. Protein: CASSLDGELFF.